The 16 T cell receptor beta chains in this list originate from one sample, sequenced in a study of PD-1 blockade in classical Hodgkin lymphoma. Patients all relapsed after autologous stem cell transplantation, and there was variation in brentuximab vedotin exposure. Using immunoSEQ multiplex PCR, the repertoire was profiled, and TCRdb retains in-frame clones only, with some absent. The table shows over 7,500 clones, with 92% occurring only once. The material sequenced was peripheral blood mononuclear cells (PBMCs), taken at baseline. The source of these receptors is a human donor with classical Hodgkin lymphoma.

The V gene is TRBV10-2, the J gene TRBJ2-6; a possible D gene is TRBD1 (5 bases). The CDR3 runs 16 residues. V gave up 7 bases and J gave up 4 bases, with 17 bases separating them. CDR1 WSHSY and CDR2 SAAADI come from the germline V gene. DNA of the CDR3: TGCGCCAGCACCGCACCCCAGGGAAAAGGGGCCAACGTCCTGACTTTC. As protein: CASTAPQGKGANVLTF.

This clone was counted a single time. V usage is TRBV6-5 and J usage is TRBJ2-7, with no clear D. V lost 3 bases and J 3 bases, leaving 15 bases between the germline ends. Germline loops: CDR1 MNHEY, CDR2 SVGAGI. This CDR3 region has 15 residues. CDR3: CASSYPSGADYEQYF. For the CDR3, the DNA is TGTGCCAGCAGTTATCCCTCGGGCGCTGACTACGAGCAGTACTTC.

V and J are TRBV6-6 and TRBJ1-2; D might be TRBD1 (6 bases). V dropped 7 bases and J dropped 6 bases, with 12 bases sitting between them. Germline CDR1 reads MNHNY; CDR2 reads SVGAGI (reference sequence). The CDR3 loop spans 12 amino acids. DNA for the CDR3: TGTGCCAGCACCGCGGGGGCCAATGGCTACACCTTC. Translating gives CASTAGANGYTF.

This chain connects TRBV7-9 to TRBJ2-3; D ambiguous. V was clipped by 1 base and J by 6 bases, with 11 bases between them. The CDR3 sequence is 14 residues long. Germline CDR1 and CDR2: SEHNR and FQNEAQ (reference sequence). The CDR3 DNA reads as TGTGCCAGCAGCTTAGGTAGTTCTCCGGATACGCAGTATTTT. This translates into CASSLGSSPDTQYF.

V usage is TRBV11-3 and J usage is TRBJ2-3; 8 positions match TRBD1. Unmatched junction bases numbered 14, after V lost 5 bases and J lost 4 bases. CDR1 and CDR2 from the germline V gene are SGHNT and YENEEA. The CDR3 runs 17 residues. The CDR3 protein is CASSILVGQGRSDTQYF. The CDR3, as DNA: TGTGCCAGCAGCATATTAGTAGGACAGGGAAGGTCAGATACGCAGTATTTT.

The J gene is TRBJ1-5, the V gene TRBV30; D gene uncertain. The CDR3 runs to 13 residues. Trimming stripped 4 bases from V and 9 bases from J, with 16 bases between. Germline-derived CDR1 and CDR2 are GTSNPN and SVGIG (reference sequence). This CDR3 reads CAWTPSPQAPQHF. Written as DNA, the CDR3 is TGTGCCTGGACCCCCTCCCCCCAGGCGCCCCAGCATTTT.

The chain uses TRBV4-1 and TRBJ2-6; 7 nucleotides match TRBD2. Trimming took 2 bases from V and 2 from J; bases not matched to a gene: 12. CDR3 size: 19 residues. CDR1 MGHRA and CDR2 YSYEKL come from the germline V gene. CDR3 nucleotide sequence: TGCGCCAGCAGCCAATTGGGGGGGATAAGGAATACTGGGGCCAACGTCCTGACTTTC. As protein: CASSQLGGIRNTGANVLTF.

This chain links TRBV4-1 with TRBJ2-7; D tentatively fits TRBD1 or TRBD2 (5 bases each). Germline loops: CDR1 MGHRA, CDR2 YSYEKL. V lost 0 bases and J lost 2, with 11 bases in between. This CDR3 region has 15 residues. CDR3 sequence: CASSQDGPGPYEQYF. In nucleotides, the CDR3 is TGCGCCAGCAGCCAAGATGGTCCGGGGCCCTACGAGCAGTACTTC.

This chain links TRBV7-6 with TRBJ2-7; 9 bases agree with TRBD2. The CDR3 has 15 residues. Germline trimming cut 0 bases from V and 5 bases from J; bases unmatched to any gene: 5. Germline CDR1 reads SGHVS; CDR2 reads FNYEAQ. In DNA form, the CDR3 reads TGTGCCAGCAGCTTAGCAGCGGGAGGATTCCACGAGCAGTACTTC. It yields the protein CASSLAAGGFHEQYF.

This chain links TRBV6-5 with TRBJ2-7; D gene uncertain. CDR1 and CDR2 from the germline V gene are MNHEY and SVGAGI. Trimming pared 0 bases from V and 6 bases from J, leaving 15 bases between. CDR3 length: 15 amino acids. Here the CDR3 DNA reads TGTGCCAGCAGTTACTCGATATATCAGGCGACCGAGCAGTACTTC. Its protein is CASSYSIYQATEQYF.

The J gene is TRBJ2-3, the V gene TRBV19; no reliable D call. The germline V and J ends were trimmed by 2 bases and 3 bases, with 12 bases remaining between them. This CDR3 region has 15 residues. CDR1 is LNHDA and CDR2 is SQIVND in the germline V gene (reference sequence). The CDR3: CASSIKSAITDTQYF. For the CDR3, the DNA is TGTGCCAGTAGTATAAAGTCAGCTATTACAGATACGCAGTATTTT. Supplemented by reference TRBV19 and TRBJ2-3, the full variable domain reads DGGITQSPKYLFRKEGQNVTLSCEQNLNHDAMYWYRQDPGQGLRLIYYSQIVNDFQKGDIAEGYSVSREKKESFPLTVTSAQKNPTAFYLCASSIKSAITDTQYFGPGTRLTVL.

The chain recombines TRBV30 with TRBJ1-5, with TRBD1 identical over 7 bases. Looked up from germline, CDR1 is GTSNPN and CDR2 is SVGIG (reference sequence). This CDR3 has 14 residues. The V gene end was trimmed by 8 bases and the J gene end by 0 bases; junction bases not matched to a gene: 7. The CDR3 spells CATGQPNSNQPQHF. CDR3 DNA sequence: TGTGCCACGGGACAGCCCAATAGCAATCAGCCCCAGCATTTT. Full variable domain (remainder filled in from reference TRBV30 and TRBJ1-5): SQTIHQWPATLVQPVGSPLSLECTVEGTSNPNLYWYRQAAGRGLQLLFYSVGIGQISSEVPQNLSASRPQDRQFILSSKKLLLSDSGFYLCATGQPNSNQPQHFGDGTRLSIL.

CDR3 in amino acids: CASSRGQGVLAFF. CDR3 in DNA: TGTGCCAGCAGCCGGGGACAGGGGGTCTTAGCTTTCTTT. The rearrangement links TRBV6-1 to TRBJ1-1; TRBD1 matches at 11 bases. The CDR3 sequence is 13 residues long. Per the germline V gene, CDR1 is MNHNS and CDR2 is SASEGT. Trimming cost V 6 bases and J 10 bases; bases outside gene matches: 7.

This clone was observed a handful of times. The chain has TRBV18 and TRBJ2-7; D perhaps matches TRBD1 (5 bases). This CDR3 comprises 18 residues. CDR1 is KGHSH, CDR2 LQKENI, per germline. Trimming removed 3 bases at V and 0 bases at J, with 21 bases between. CDR3 in amino acids: CASSPSTTATASSYEQYF. For the CDR3, the DNA is TGTGCCAGCTCACCCAGCACGACCGCGACAGCGAGCTCCTACGAGCAGTACTTC. The full variable domain, in which reference TRBV18 and TRBJ2-7 provide the parts outside the CDR3, is NAGVMQNPRHLVRRRGQEARLRCSPMKGHSHVYWYRQLPEEGLKFMVYLQKENIIDESGMPKERFSAEFPKEGPSILRIQQVVRGDSAAYFCASSPSTTATASSYEQYFGPGTRLTVT.

This clone was seen once. The CDR3 DNA reads as TGTGCCAGCAGCTTATTGGAATACGAGCAGTACTTC. Residues: CASSLLEYEQYF. The gene calls are TRBV7-3 and TRBJ2-7; D is uncertain. The CDR3 sequence is 12 residues long. Germline CDR1 and CDR2: SGHTA and FQGTGA. Trimming removed 2 bases at V and 4 bases at J, with 6 bases between. Looking up the rest from reference TRBV7-3 and TRBJ2-7 gives the full variable domain: GAGVSQTPSNKVTEKGKYVELRCDPISGHTALYWYRQSLGQGPEFLIYFQGTGAADDSGLPNDRFFAVRPEGSVSTLKIQRTERGDSAVYLCASSLLEYEQYFGPGTRLTVT.

The gene calls are TRBV5-8 and TRBJ2-1, with D tentatively TRBD1 or TRBD2 (6 bases each). This CDR3 contains 13 residues. Trimming stripped 3 bases from V and 9 bases from J, with 13 bases between. Germline V lookup: CDR1 SGHTS, CDR2 YDEGEE. The CDR3 here is CASSSAGGLEQFF. The CDR3 DNA sequence: TGTGCCAGCAGCTCCGCCGGGGGCCTTGAGCAGTTCTTC.